This TCR beta chain was obtained from a study of early T cells in non-severe SARS-CoV-2 infection. This clonotype was seen a handful of times. The CDR3 length is 15 residues. The germline V gene has CDR1 SGHTA and CDR2 FQGNSA. V was clipped by 5 bases and J by 3 bases; unmatched bases: 7. TCRdb redid the calling of the 5' RACE reads with MiXCR, one entry per CDR3 protein. Of some 30,000 distinct CDR3 sequences listed, roughly 5.3% are singletons. The clonotype originates from an adult who was a healthcare worker with PCR-confirmed SARS-CoV-2 infection or an uninfected control (not recorded which). The gene calls are TRBV7-2 and TRBJ2-3, with TRBD1 identical over 8 bases. Sequenced material: whole blood. This chain's CDR3 is CASSRTGSWTDTQYF. CDR3 DNA: TGTGCCAGCAGCCGGACAGGGTCGTGGACAGATACGCAGTATTTT.